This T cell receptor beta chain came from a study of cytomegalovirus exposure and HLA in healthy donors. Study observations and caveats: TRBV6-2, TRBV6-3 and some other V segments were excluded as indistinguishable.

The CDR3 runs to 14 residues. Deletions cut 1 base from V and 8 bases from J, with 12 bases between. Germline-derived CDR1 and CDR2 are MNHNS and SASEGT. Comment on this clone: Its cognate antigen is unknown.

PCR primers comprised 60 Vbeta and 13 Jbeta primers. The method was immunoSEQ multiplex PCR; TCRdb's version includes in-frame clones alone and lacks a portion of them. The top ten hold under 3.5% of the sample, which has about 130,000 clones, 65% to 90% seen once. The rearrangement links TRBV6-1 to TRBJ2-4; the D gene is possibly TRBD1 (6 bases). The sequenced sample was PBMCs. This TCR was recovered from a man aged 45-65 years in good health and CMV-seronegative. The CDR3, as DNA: TGTGCCAGCAGTGAAGGCCCAGGGGTGGACATTCAGTACTTC. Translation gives CASSEGPGVDIQYF.